This passage covers 10 T cell receptor beta chains from one sample sequenced in a study of regulatory T cells in long-lasting Graves disease. CDR3 regions were amplified by Arm-PCR using iRepertoire HTBI primers to build TCR beta libraries. Each CDR3 protein gets one entry after TCRdb re-called the multiplex PCR reads with MiXCR. The data contain almost 350,000 distinct CDR3 sequences, around a fifth of them singletons. Indicated time point: persistent/refractory GD, antithyroid drugs over 5 years with positive TRAb. Generation of the TCR library employed RNA extracted from PBMCs. Source: peripheral blood mononuclear cells (PBMCs), taken when the disease was refractory, from a patient treated with antithyroid drugs. The receptor set was obtained from a female donor with Graves disease.

This clonotype came up a few times. The chain recombines TRBV4-1 with TRBJ2-7; tentative D call: TRBD2 (6 bases). The CDR3 has 14 amino acids. The V gene's germline CDR1 is MGHRA and CDR2 YSYEKL. With 3 bases removed from V and 5 bases from J, the gap between germline ends came to 14 bases. This CDR3 reads CASSQRGPGDEQYF. CDR3 DNA sequence: TGCGCCAGCAGCCAGAGGGGTCCGGGGGACGAGCAGTACTTC.

The CDR3 nucleotides are TGTGCCTGGAGTTTACAGGGAACCGGGGAGCTGTTTTTT. Translating gives CAWSLQGTGELFF. The J gene is TRBJ2-2, the V gene TRBV30; a possible D gene is TRBD1 (6 bases). From germline, CDR1 is GTSNPN and CDR2 SVGIG (reference sequence). Deletions cut 2 bases from V and 5 bases from J, with 9 bases between. The CDR3 spans 13 residues. The variable domain in full, completed from reference TRBV30 and TRBJ2-2, reads SQTIHQWPATLVQPVGSPLSLECTVEGTSNPNLYWYRQAAGRGLQLLFYSVGIGQISSEVPQNLSASRPQDRQFILSSKKLLLSDSGFYLCAWSLQGTGELFFGEGSRLTVL.

This clonotype appeared many times. For the CDR3, the DNA is TGTGCCAGCAGTGAGCCGACAGGGCCGAACACTGAAGCTTTCTTT. Translating it yields CASSEPTGPNTEAFF. V and J are TRBV28 and TRBJ1-1; 7 bases align to TRBD1. Germline trimming cut 5 bases from V and 1 base from J; bases unmatched to any gene: 7. This CDR3 contains 15 residues. Per germline, CDR1 MDHEN and CDR2 SYDVKM.

The chain has TRBV27 and TRBJ2-5; D could derive from TRBD1 or TRBD2 (5 bases each). Germline CDR1 and CDR2: MNHEY and SMNVEV (reference sequence). There are 14 residues in the CDR3. V lost 1 base and J 5 bases, leaving 11 bases between the germline ends. The CDR3, as DNA: TGTGCCAGCAGTTTATTGGGGACCGGGGAGACCCAGTACTTC. This codes for CASSLLGTGETQYF.

The genes are TRBV9 and TRBJ2-2; no clear D. The CDR3 covers 12 residues. The V end was cut by 2 bases, the J end by 7 bases, with 6 bases between. The germline gives CDR1 SGDLS, CDR2 YYNGEE. The CDR3 DNA reads as TGTGCCAGCAGCGTCTGGGGCGGGGAGCTGTTTTTT. Its translation is CASSVWGGELFF.

This clonotype was counted at least ten times. V usage is TRBV6-1 and J usage is TRBJ2-7; 12 positions match TRBD2. Germline assignment: CDR1 MNHNS and CDR2 SASEGT. The J segment lost 12 bases and the V segment lost 6 bases, leaving 9 bases of the junction unmatched. The CDR3 runs to 13 residues. Here the CDR3 DNA reads TGTGCCAGCAGCCTCGGACTAGCGGGGCCCACGTACTTC. This codes for CASSLGLAGPTYF.

The genes are TRBV18 and TRBJ2-3, with TRBD2 as a possible D gene (6 bases). The germline V gene has CDR1 KGHSH and CDR2 LQKENI. Trimming stripped 1 base from V and 2 bases from J, with 7 bases between. The CDR3 consists of 14 residues. In nucleotides, the CDR3 is TGTGCCAGCTCACCACGGACTAACACAGATACGCAGTATTTT. Translated, it gives CASSPRTNTDTQYF.

This clonotype was counted ten times or more. Relative to the germline gene, one junction end is altered; a read error may explain this. The rearrangement links TRBV12-3 or TRBV12-4 to TRBJ1-1, with a tentative D call TRBD1 (5 bases). CDR3 size: 14 residues. The CDR3 protein is CASSLGQGNTKAFF. The CDR3 nucleotides are TGTGCCAGCAGTTTGGGGCAGGGCAACACTAAAGCTTTCTTT.

This clonotype was seen many times. The junction departs from the called germline gene at one end, perhaps through a read error. The V and J genes are TRBV5-1 and TRBJ2-7; TRBD2 might be the D (5 bases). The CDR3 has 11 residues. CDR1 is SGHRS and CDR2 is YFSETQ in the germline V gene. As DNA, the CDR3 is TGTGCCAGCAGTTTCCGGGGCGAGCAGTACTTC. It codes for CASSFRGEQYF.

For this clonotype: This could be a read error, since a much larger clone is one nucleotide away. The V gene is TRBV2, the J gene TRBJ2-7; possible D gene TRBD1, 6 bases. The CDR3 is 13 amino acids. The V gene's germline CDR1 is SNHLY and CDR2 FYNNEI. This CDR3 reads CASSKTGYYERYF. For the CDR3, the DNA is TGTGCCAGCAGTAAAACAGGGTACTACGAGCGGTACTTC.